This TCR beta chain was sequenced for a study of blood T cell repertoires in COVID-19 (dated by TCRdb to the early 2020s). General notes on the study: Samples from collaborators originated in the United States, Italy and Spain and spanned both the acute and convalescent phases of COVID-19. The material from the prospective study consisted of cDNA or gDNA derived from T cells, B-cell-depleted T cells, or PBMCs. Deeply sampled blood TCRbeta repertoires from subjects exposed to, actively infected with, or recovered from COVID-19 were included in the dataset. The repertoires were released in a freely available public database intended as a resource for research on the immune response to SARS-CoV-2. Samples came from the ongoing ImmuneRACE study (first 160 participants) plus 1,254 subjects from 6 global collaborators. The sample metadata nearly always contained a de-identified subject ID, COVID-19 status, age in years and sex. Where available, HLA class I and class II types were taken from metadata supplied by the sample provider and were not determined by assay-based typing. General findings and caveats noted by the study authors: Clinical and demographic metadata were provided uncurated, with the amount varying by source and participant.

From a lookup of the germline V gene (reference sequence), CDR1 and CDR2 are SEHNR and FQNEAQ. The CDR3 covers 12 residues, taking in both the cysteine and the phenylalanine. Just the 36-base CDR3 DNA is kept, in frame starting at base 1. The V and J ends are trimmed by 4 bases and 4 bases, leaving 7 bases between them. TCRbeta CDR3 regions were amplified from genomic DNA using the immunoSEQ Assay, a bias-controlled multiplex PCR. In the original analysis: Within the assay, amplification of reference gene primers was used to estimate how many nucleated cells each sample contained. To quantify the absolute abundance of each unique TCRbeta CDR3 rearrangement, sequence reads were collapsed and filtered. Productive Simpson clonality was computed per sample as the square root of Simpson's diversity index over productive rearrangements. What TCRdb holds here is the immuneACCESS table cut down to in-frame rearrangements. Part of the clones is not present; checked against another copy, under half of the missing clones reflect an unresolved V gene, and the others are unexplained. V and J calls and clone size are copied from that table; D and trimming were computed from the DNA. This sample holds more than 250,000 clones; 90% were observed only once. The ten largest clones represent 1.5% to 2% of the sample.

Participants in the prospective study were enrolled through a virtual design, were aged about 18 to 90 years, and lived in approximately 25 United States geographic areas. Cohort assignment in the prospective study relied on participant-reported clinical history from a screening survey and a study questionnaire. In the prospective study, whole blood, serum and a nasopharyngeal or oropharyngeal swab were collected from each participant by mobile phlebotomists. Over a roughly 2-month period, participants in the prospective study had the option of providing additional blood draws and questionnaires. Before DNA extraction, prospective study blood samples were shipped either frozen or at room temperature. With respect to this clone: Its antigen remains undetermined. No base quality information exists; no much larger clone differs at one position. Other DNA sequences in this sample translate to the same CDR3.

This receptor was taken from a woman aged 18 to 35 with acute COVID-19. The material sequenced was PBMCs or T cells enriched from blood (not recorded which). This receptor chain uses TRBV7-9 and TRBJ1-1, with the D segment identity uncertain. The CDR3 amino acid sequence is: CASSSGSTEAFF. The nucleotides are TGTGCCAGCAGCTCCGGGAGCACTGAAGCTTTCTTT.